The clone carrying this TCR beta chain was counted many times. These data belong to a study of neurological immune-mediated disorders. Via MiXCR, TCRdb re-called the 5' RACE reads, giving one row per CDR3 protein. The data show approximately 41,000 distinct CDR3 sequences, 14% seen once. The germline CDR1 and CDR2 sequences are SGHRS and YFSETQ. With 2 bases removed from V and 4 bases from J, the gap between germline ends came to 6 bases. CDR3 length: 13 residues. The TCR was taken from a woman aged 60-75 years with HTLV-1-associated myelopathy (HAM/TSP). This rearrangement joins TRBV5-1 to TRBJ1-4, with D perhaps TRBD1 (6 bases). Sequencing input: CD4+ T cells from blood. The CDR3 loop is CASSLQGNEKLFF. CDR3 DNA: TGCGCCAGCAGCTTACAGGGTAATGAAAAACTGTTTTTT.